Detailed here is one T cell receptor (beta chain). Its antigen remains unknown. J gave up 9 bases and V 5 bases, and 10 bases lay outside the gene matches. Germline V gene sequence: CDR1 MRHNA, CDR2 SNTAGT. CDR3 length: 13 amino acids. This sample stems from a study of neoadjuvant nivolumab and ipilimumab in lung cancer. In the study overall: Nivolumab 3 mg/kg was given days 1, 15 and 29, plus ipilimumab 1 mg/kg day 1 in combination.

Study-level findings and limits: Resected tumors had greater TCR richness and clonality than uninvolved lung. Pretherapy blood TCR richness correlated positively with resected tumor richness.

Repertoires were generated with immunoSEQ multiplex PCR, while TCRdb's copy carries only in-frame clones and drops some. The data contain roughly 20,000 clones, approximately 81% of them seen just once; the ten biggest clones take up about 23%. The sample here was peripheral blood, taken before neoadjuvant nivolumab, alone or with ipilimumab. The chain combines TRBV6-4 with TRBJ2-7; TRBD2 matches at 7 bases. This clonotype originated in an adult with non-small cell lung cancer. Here the CDR3 reads CASSIAGKMRQYF. The CDR3 DNA sequence: TGTGCCAGCAGTATAGCGGGCAAAATGAGGCAGTACTTC.